This T cell receptor (beta chain) derives from a study of immune cell composition in non-small cell lung cancer. This table comes from immunoSEQ multiplex PCR, and its TCRdb copy is limited to in-frame clones, with some not included. The sample has thousands of clones, about two thirds seen once. CDR3 length: 15 residues. Unmatched junction bases numbered 4, after V lost 5 bases and J lost 8 bases. The germline gives CDR1 SGHVS, CDR2 FQNEAQ. The rearrangement joins TRBV7-8 to TRBJ1-6, with TRBD1 matching 12 bases. This TCR was recovered from a human donor with non-small cell lung cancer. The sequenced sample consisted of lung tumor tissue. This CDR3 is CASSPGDRGHSPLHF. As DNA, the CDR3 is TGTGCCAGCAGCCCGGGGGACAGGGGGCATTCACCCCTCCACTTT.